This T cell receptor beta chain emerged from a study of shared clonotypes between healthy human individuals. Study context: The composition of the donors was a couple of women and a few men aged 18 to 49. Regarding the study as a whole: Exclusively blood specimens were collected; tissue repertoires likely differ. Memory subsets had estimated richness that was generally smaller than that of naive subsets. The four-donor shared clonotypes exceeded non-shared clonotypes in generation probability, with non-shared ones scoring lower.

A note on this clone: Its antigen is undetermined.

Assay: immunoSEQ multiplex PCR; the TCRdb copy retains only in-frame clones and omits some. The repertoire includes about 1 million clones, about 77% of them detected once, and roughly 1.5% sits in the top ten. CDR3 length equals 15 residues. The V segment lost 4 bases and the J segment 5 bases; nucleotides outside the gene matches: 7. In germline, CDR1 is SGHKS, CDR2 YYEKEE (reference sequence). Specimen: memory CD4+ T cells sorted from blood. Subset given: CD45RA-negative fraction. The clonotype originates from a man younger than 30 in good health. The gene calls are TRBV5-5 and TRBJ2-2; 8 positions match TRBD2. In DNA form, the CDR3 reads TGTGCCAGCAGCCTAAGACTAGCGCTAACCGGGGAGCTGTTTTTT. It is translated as CASSLRLALTGELFF.